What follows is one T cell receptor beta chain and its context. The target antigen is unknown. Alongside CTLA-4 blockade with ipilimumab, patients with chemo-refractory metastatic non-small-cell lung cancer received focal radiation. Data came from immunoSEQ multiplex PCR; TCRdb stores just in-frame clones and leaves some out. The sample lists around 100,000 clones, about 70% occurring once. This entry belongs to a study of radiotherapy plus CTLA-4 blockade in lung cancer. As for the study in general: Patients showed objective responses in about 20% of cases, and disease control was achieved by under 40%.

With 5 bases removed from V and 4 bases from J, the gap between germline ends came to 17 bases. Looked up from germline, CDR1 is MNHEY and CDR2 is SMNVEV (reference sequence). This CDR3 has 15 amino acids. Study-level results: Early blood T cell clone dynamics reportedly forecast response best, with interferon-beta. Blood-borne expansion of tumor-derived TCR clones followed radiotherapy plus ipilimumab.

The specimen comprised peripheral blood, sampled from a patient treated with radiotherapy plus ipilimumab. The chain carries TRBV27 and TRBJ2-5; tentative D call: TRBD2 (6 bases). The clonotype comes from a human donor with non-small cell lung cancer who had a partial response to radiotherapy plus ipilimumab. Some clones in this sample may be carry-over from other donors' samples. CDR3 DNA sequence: TGTGCCAGCAGTCCGGGACTGAAGCGATCAGAGACCCAGTACTTC. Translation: CASSPGLKRSETQYF.